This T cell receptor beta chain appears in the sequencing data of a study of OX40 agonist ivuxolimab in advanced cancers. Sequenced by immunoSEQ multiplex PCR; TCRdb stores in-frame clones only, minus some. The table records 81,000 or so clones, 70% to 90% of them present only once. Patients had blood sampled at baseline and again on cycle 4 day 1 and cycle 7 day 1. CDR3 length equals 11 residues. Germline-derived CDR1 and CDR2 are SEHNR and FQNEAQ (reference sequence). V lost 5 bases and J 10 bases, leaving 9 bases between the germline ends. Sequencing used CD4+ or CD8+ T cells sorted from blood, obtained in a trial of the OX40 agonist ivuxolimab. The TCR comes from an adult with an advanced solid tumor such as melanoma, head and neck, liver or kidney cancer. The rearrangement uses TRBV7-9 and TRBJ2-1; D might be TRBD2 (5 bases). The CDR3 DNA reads TGTGCCAGCAGCGGGAGTATCGAGCAGTTCTTC. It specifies CASSGSIEQFF.